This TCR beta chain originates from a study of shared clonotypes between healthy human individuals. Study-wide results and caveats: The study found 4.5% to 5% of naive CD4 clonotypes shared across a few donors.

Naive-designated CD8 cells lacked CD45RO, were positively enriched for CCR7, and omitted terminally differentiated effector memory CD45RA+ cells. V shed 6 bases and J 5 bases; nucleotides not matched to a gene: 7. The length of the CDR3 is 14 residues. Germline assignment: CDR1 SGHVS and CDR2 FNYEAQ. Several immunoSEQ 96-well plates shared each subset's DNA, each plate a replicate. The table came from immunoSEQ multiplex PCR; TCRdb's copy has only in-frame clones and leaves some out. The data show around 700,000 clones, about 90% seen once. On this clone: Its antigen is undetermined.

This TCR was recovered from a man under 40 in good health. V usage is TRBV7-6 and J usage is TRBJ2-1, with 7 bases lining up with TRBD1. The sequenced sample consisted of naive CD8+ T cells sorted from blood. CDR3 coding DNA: TGTGCCAGCAGTTTGGGGACAGACCACAATGAGCAGTTCTTC. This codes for CASSLGTDHNEQFF.